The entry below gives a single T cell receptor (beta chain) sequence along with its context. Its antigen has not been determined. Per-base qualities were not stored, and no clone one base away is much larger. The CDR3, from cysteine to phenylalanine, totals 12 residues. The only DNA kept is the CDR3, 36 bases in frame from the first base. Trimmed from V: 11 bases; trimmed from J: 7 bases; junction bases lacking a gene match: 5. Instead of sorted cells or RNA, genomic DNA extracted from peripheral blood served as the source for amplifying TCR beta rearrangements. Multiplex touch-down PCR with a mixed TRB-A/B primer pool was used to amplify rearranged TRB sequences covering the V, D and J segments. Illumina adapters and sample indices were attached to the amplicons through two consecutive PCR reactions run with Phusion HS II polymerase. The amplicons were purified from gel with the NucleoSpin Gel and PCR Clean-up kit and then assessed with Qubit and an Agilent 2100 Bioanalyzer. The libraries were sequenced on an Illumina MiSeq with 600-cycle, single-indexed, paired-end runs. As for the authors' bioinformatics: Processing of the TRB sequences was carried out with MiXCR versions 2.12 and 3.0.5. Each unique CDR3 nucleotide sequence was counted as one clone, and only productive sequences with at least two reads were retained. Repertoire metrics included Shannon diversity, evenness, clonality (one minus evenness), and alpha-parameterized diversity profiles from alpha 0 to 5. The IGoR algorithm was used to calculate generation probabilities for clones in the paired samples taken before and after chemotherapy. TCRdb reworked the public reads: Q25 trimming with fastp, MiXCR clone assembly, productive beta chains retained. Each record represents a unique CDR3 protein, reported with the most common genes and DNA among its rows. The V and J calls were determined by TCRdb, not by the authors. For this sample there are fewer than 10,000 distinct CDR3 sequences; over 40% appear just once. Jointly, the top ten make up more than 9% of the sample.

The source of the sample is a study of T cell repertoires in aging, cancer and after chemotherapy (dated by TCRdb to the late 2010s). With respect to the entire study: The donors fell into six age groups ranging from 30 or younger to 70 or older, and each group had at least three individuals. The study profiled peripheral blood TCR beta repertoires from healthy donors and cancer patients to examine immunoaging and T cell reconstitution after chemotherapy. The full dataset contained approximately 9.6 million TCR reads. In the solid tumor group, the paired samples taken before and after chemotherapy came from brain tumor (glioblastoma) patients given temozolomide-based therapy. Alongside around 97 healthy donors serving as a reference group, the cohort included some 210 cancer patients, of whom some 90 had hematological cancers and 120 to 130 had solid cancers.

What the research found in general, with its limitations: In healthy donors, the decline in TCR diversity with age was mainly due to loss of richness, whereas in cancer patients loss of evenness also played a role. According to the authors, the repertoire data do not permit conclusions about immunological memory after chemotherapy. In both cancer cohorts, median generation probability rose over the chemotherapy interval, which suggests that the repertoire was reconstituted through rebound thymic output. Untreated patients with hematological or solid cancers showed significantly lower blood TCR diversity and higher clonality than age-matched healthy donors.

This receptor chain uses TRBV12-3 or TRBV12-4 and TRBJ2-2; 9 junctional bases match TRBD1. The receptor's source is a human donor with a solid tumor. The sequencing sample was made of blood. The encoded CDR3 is CAEGQGFGELFF. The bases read TGTGCCGAGGGACAGGGTTTCGGGGAGCTGTTTTTT.